These 30 T cell receptor beta chains originate from one sample sequenced in a study of T cell responses to AZD1222 COVID-19 vaccine. Here immunoSEQ multiplex PCR was the method, and the copy in TCRdb shows in-frame clones only, minus some. Of some 63,000 clones in the sample, around 80% were seen once. This sample comprised peripheral blood, obtained on day 0 of AZD1222 vaccination. Receptor source: an adult in good health.

The chain employs TRBV19 and TRBJ1-2; a possible D gene is TRBD1 (6 bases). Trimming cost V 7 bases and J 0 bases, with 18 bases left between them. Germline CDR1 is LNHDA and CDR2 is SQIVND (reference sequence). The CDR3 sequence is 16 residues long. CDR3 sequence: CASTPPGTSSNYGYTF. The CDR3 DNA is TGTGCCAGTACCCCGCCCGGGACATCCTCTAACTATGGCTACACCTTC.

This rearrangement joins TRBV19 to TRBJ2-7; TRBD1 agrees at 8 bases. V lost 3 bases to trimming and J lost 0 bases; unmatched junction nucleotides: 7. The germline V gene encodes CDR1 LNHDA and CDR2 SQIVND (reference sequence). The CDR3 is 16 residues long. CDR3 in DNA: TGTGCCAGTAGTATGGGGACAGGATCCAGCTCCTACGAGCAGTACTTC. It codes for CASSMGTGSSSYEQYF.

This chain connects TRBV7-8 to TRBJ2-1; D remains ambiguous. V was shortened by 8 bases and J by 5 bases, with 10 bases between the two germline ends. Germline V gene data show CDR1 as SGHVS and CDR2 as FQNEAQ. The CDR3 totals 12 residues. This CDR3 is CASYLSNNEQFF. In nucleotides, the CDR3 is TGTGCCAGCTACCTCAGCAACAATGAGCAGTTCTTC.

The genes are TRBV7-9 and TRBJ1-6; a weak D match, TRBD1 (5 bases). The CDR3 length is 18 residues. CDR1 and CDR2 (germline): SEHNR, FQNEAQ (reference sequence). V lost 5 bases and J lost 9, with 26 bases in between. Written as DNA, the CDR3 is TGTGCCAGCAGCGTACCATCCAGGGAACCCACAAAGGGTTCACCCCTCCACTTT. Its protein is CASSVPSREPTKGSPLHF.

V is TRBV18 and J is TRBJ1-1; 12 bases agree with TRBD1. V lost 6 bases, J lost 5 bases, and 13 bases stayed unmatched. The CDR3 has 17 residues. Germline values: CDR1 KGHSH, CDR2 LQKENI. The CDR3 region is CASSQAGTGGDWTEAFF. DNA of the CDR3: TGTGCCAGCTCCCAAGCGGGGACAGGGGGCGATTGGACTGAAGCTTTCTTT.

This rearrangement joins TRBV4-3 to TRBJ2-1, with D possibly TRBD2 on 6 matching bases. CDR3 size: 20 residues. The germline V gene has CDR1 LGHNA and CDR2 YSLEER. The V end was cut by 1 base, the J end by 4 bases, with 26 bases between. CDR3 bases: TGCGCCAGCAGCCAAGGGTTTCAGGTCAGGAGGTGGGGGGTATACAATGAGCAGTTCTTC. Residues: CASSQGFQVRRWGVYNEQFF.

This clone was seen a few times. This chain joins TRBV4-3 and TRBJ2-2; 7 bases match TRBD1. The CDR3 is 16 residues long. V lost 7 bases, J lost 2 bases, and 10 bases stayed unmatched. Germline loops: CDR1 LGHNA, CDR2 YSLEER. The CDR3 region is CASNPRTGVNTGELFF. CDR3 nucleotides: TGCGCCAGCAATCCTAGGACAGGAGTAAACACCGGGGAGCTGTTTTTT.

The V call is TRBV15, the J call TRBJ2-3; D is ambiguous. The length of the CDR3 is 14 residues. The germline V gene encodes CDR1 LNHNV and CDR2 YYDKDF (reference sequence). Between the trimmed V and J ends, which lost 3 bases and 2 bases, there was a span of 9 bases. The CDR3 here is CATSRMEPTDTQYF. CDR3 bases: TGTGCCACCAGCAGGATGGAGCCCACAGATACGCAGTATTTT.

The chain links TRBV7-2 to TRBJ2-1; 7 nucleotides line up with TRBD1. Unmatched junction bases numbered 9, after V lost 4 bases and J lost 6 bases. This CDR3 spans 15 amino acids. The V gene's germline CDR1 is SGHTA and CDR2 FQGNSA. The CDR3 bases are TGTGCCAGCAGCTCATGGACAGGTGGTCCCAATGAGCAGTTCTTC. Its protein is CASSSWTGGPNEQFF.

Only a few counts were recorded for this clone. The rearrangement uses TRBV24-1 and TRBJ2-2, with 8 bases that match TRBD1. Trimming cost V 10 bases and J 4 bases; bases outside gene matches: 7. From germline, CDR1 is KGHDR and CDR2 SFDVKD. The CDR3 is made up of 14 amino acids. CDR3 in amino acids: CATRQGRGTGELFF. In DNA form, the CDR3 reads TGTGCCACAAGACAGGGGCGCGGCACCGGGGAGCTGTTTTTT.

V and J are TRBV7-8 and TRBJ2-2, with a weak D call TRBD2 (6 bases). V lost 6 bases and J 3 bases, leaving 14 bases between the germline ends. This CDR3 spans 15 amino acids. From germline, CDR1 is SGHVS and CDR2 FQNEAQ. As DNA, the CDR3 is TGTGCCAGCAGACGACTAGGCTCAGACACCGGGGAGCTGTTTTTT. Translation: CASRRLGSDTGELFF. The full variable domain, completed using reference TRBV7-8 and TRBJ2-2, is GAGVSQSPRYKVAKRGQDVALRCDPISGHVSLFWYQQALGQGPEFLTYFQNEAQLDKSGLPSDRFFAERPEGSVSTLKIQRTQQEDSAVYLCASRRLGSDTGELFFGEGSRLTVL.

V usage is TRBV28 and J usage is TRBJ2-2; no definite D call. Trimming cost V 2 bases and J 3 bases, with 4 bases left between them. From germline, CDR1 is MDHEN and CDR2 SYDVKM. CDR3 length: 13 amino acids. This chain's CDR3 is CASSLRDTGELFF. CDR3 bases: TGTGCCAGCAGTTTAAGGGACACCGGGGAGCTGTTTTTT.

The chain combines TRBV28 with TRBJ1-2, with D tentatively TRBD1 (6 bases). CDR1 is MDHEN and CDR2 is SYDVKM in the germline V gene. V was pared by 4 bases and J by 6 bases, with 15 bases between. The CDR3 extends over 14 amino acids. CDR3 in amino acids: CASSSSGAYHGYTF. For the CDR3, the DNA is TGTGCCAGCAGTTCCTCAGGGGCCTATCATGGCTACACCTTC.

V gene TRBV15 combines with J gene TRBJ2-5; D unclear. This CDR3 has 14 residues. In germline, CDR1 is LNHNV, CDR2 YYDKDF (reference sequence). The V gene lost 3 bases and the J gene lost 5 bases, with 13 bases spanning the gap. The CDR3: CATSSSHSGETQYF. As DNA, the CDR3 is TGTGCCACCAGCAGCAGTCATAGTGGGGAGACCCAGTACTTC.

The chain has TRBV29-1 and TRBJ1-1, with 7 bases fitting TRBD1. This CDR3 is 13 amino acids long. The V gene's germline CDR1 is SQVTM and CDR2 ANQGSEA. Unmatched junction bases numbered 4, after V lost 6 bases and J lost 0 bases. Here the CDR3 DNA reads TGCAGCGTCGAGGGGACAGTGAACACTGAAGCTTTCTTT. Protein: CSVEGTVNTEAFF.

CDR3 in amino acids: CATSRGKWEENTGELFF. The DNA for the CDR3 is TGTGCCACCAGCAGAGGGAAGTGGGAGGAGAACACCGGGGAGCTGTTTTTT. This rearrangement joins TRBV15 to TRBJ2-2; TRBD2 is a possible D gene (6 bases). Per the germline V gene, CDR1 is LNHNV and CDR2 is YYDKDF (reference sequence). The CDR3 covers 17 residues. V lost 1 base and J lost 1, with 13 bases in between.

A single count supports this clone. This chain connects TRBV28 to TRBJ2-3; 7 bases fit TRBD1. Germline-derived CDR1 and CDR2 are MDHEN and SYDVKM. The CDR3 loop spans 14 amino acids. V lost 6 bases and J lost 2; bases outside the gene matches: 5. CDR3 loop: CASSSGQITDTQYF. CDR3 nucleotide sequence: TGTGCCAGCAGCTCGGGACAGATCACAGATACGCAGTATTTT. The complete variable domain, with remaining parts taken from reference TRBV28 and TRBJ2-3, reads DVKVTQSSRYLVKRTGEKVFLECVQDMDHENMFWYRQDPGLGLRLIYFSYDVKMKEKGDIPEGYSVSREKKERFSLILESASTNQTSMYLCASSSGQITDTQYFGPGTRLTVL.

The chain has TRBV5-6 and TRBJ2-7; D is tentatively TRBD1 or TRBD2 (5 bases each). The CDR3 sequence is 15 residues long. V dropped 1 base and J dropped 6 bases, with 17 bases sitting between them. Germline CDR1 SGHDT, CDR2 YYEEEE. CDR3 DNA: TGTGCCAGCAGCTTGCCCGGGACCGGACTCTCCGAGCAGTACTTC. This codes for CASSLPGTGLSEQYF.

The chain uses TRBV4-3 and TRBJ2-1; weak D call: TRBD2 (6 bases). V was cut by 0 bases and J by 2 bases, with 11 bases left in between. The CDR3 loop spans 16 amino acids. From germline, CDR1 is LGHNA and CDR2 YSLEER. CDR3 DNA: TGCGCCAGCAGCCAAGAATCGGGAGCGACCTACAATGAGCAGTTCTTC. Protein product: CASSQESGATYNEQFF.

The genes are TRBV5-4 and TRBJ2-1; 8 bases agree with TRBD1. Trimming at V came to 1 base and at J to 3 bases, leaving 6 bases not matched to a gene. This CDR3 is built from 16 residues. CDR1 is SGHNT and CDR2 is YYREEE in the germline V gene (reference sequence). CDR3: CASSLWVGTGYNEQFF. The CDR3 bases are TGTGCCAGCAGCTTGTGGGTAGGGACAGGCTACAATGAGCAGTTCTTC.

The chain carries TRBV4-1 and TRBJ1-6, with 7 bases identical to TRBD1. CDR1 and CDR2 from the germline V gene are MGHRA and YSYEKL. The CDR3 runs to 21 residues. V shed 1 base, J shed 7 bases, and the junction held 22 bases outside the gene matches. This CDR3 reads CASSQATLGTEASPLNSPLHF. The CDR3 nucleotides read TGCGCCAGCAGCCAAGCCACCCTCGGGACAGAGGCTTCCCCACTGAATTCACCCCTCCACTTT.

The rearrangement links TRBV4-1 to TRBJ2-3; D call uncertain. The CDR3 contains 12 residues. V lost 6 bases, J lost 7 bases, and 11 bases lay in between. Germline values: CDR1 MGHRA, CDR2 YSYEKL. The CDR3 region is CASSYGQNTQYF. In DNA form, the CDR3 reads TGCGCCAGCAGTTATGGGCAGAATACGCAGTATTTT.

The V and J genes are TRBV5-1 and TRBJ1-2, with D possibly being TRBD1 (6 bases). The CDR3 is 16 residues long. The germline V and J ends were trimmed by 2 bases and 6 bases, with 20 bases remaining between them. Germline assignment: CDR1 SGHRS and CDR2 YFSETQ. The CDR3 loop reads CASSFVRGQGLDGYTF. The CDR3 nucleotides are TGCGCCAGCAGCTTTGTTCGGGGCCAGGGGCTGGATGGCTACACCTTC.

The chain joins TRBV5-4 to TRBJ2-7; 11 bases are shared with TRBD2. This CDR3 is 14 amino acids long. Germline CDR1 reads SGHNT; CDR2 reads YYREEE (reference sequence). The V and J ends lost 4 bases and 2 bases, in that order; junction bases with no gene match: 2. This CDR3 is CASSIAGGAYEQYF. The CDR3 nucleotides read TGTGCCAGCAGCATAGCGGGAGGGGCCTACGAGCAGTACTTC. Complete variable domain (other parts from reference TRBV5-4 and TRBJ2-7): ETGVTQSPTHLIKTRGQQVTLRCSSQSGHNTVSWYQQALGQGPQFIFQYYREEENGRGNFPPRFSGLQFPNYSSELNVNALELDDSALYLCASSIAGGAYEQYFGPGTRLTVT.

Here the CDR3 reads CASSDYRGPIANYGYTF. The CDR3 nucleotides are TGTGCCAGCAGTGACTACAGGGGACCAATAGCTAACTATGGCTACACCTTC. The chain links TRBV6-2 or TRBV6-3 to TRBJ1-2, with 7 bases fitting TRBD1. CDR3 size: 17 residues. V gave up 5 bases and J gave up 0 bases; unmatched junction bases: 12. The germline V gene has CDR1 MNHEY and CDR2 SVGEGT.

The chain joins TRBV4-1 to TRBJ2-3; tentatively, D is TRBD1 (5 bases). Germline V gene lookup returns CDR1 MGHRA and CDR2 YSYEKL. There are 16 residues in the CDR3. V lost 0 bases, J lost 2 bases, and 12 bases lay in between. CDR3 loop: CASSQDLGASTDTQYF. DNA for the CDR3: TGCGCCAGCAGCCAAGATCTTGGGGCCTCCACAGATACGCAGTATTTT.

Only one count was recorded for this clone. The chain carries TRBV15 and TRBJ1-5; D remains ambiguous. This CDR3 spans 12 amino acids. Germline V CDR1 and CDR2: LNHNV, YYDKDF (reference sequence). The V gene lost 4 bases and the J gene lost 10 bases, with 11 bases spanning the gap. The CDR3 loop is CATSKSKEPQHF. CDR3 coding DNA: TGTGCCACCAGCAAATCGAAAGAACCCCAGCATTTT.

The rearrangement uses TRBV30 and TRBJ1-1; TRBD1 agrees at 7 bases. CDR1 is GTSNPN and CDR2 is SVGIG in the germline V gene (reference sequence). The CDR3 consists of 13 residues. V lost 5 bases and J lost 0; bases outside the gene matches: 3. Written as DNA, the CDR3 is TGTGCCTGGGGACAGGTGATGAACACTGAAGCTTTCTTT. This translates into CAWGQVMNTEAFF.

The chain recombines TRBV24-1 with TRBJ2-2, with TRBD2 identical over 7 bases. Unmatched junction bases numbered 15, after V lost 2 bases and J lost 7 bases. Germline values: CDR1 KGHDR, CDR2 SFDVKD. This CDR3 has 18 residues. The CDR3 reads CATSDSTLTSPQVGELFF. CDR3 coding DNA: TGTGCCACCAGTGATTCCACTCTGACTAGCCCCCAGGTCGGGGAGCTGTTTTTT.

The chain has TRBV25-1 and TRBJ2-7, with no clear D. Looked up from germline, CDR1 is MGHDK and CDR2 is SYGVNS. The CDR3 has 13 residues. V lost 1 base and J 8 bases, leaving 12 bases between the germline ends. CDR3 in amino acids: CASSESGTHKQYF. CDR3 DNA sequence: TGTGCCAGCAGTGAATCAGGCACCCATAAGCAGTACTTC.